This is a list of T cell receptor beta chains from one sample in a study of T cells after yellow fever vaccination. MiXCR, applied by TCRdb to the 5' RACE reads, yields one record per CDR3 protein. This repertoire shows about 300,000 distinct CDR3 sequences, about 10% found once; its top ten account for 3% to 3.5%. Sequencing was performed on CD4+ T cells sorted from PBMCs, taken 5 days after the yellow fever booster vaccination. The source of these receptors is a man between 18 and 29 years old who received the YFV17D yellow fever vaccine. The CDR3 runs from the conserved cysteine through the conserved F or W. The order of the fields is V gene, D gene, J gene, clone size, CDR3 protein, CDR3 DNA. The D gene is left open where the match is weak. The size entry is marked missing in some rows and otherwise reads once, few, many or a size class.

TRBV7-2,TRBD1,TRBJ2-2,few,CASSPAGTGALNTGELFF,TGTGCCAGCAGCCCGGCGGGGACAGGGGCCCTTAACACCGGGGAGCTGTTTTTT
TRBV4-3,TRBD1,TRBJ1-4,NA,CASSQAGTDVEKLFF,TGCGCCAGCAGCCAAGCCGGGACAGACGTGGAAAAACTGTTTTTT
TRBV12-3/TRBV12-4,NA,TRBJ2-3,few,CAILRGGRNTQYF,TGTGCCATCCTTAGGGGGGGCCGAAATACGCAGTATTTT
TRBV5-1,TRBD1,TRBJ2-7,few,CASSLQGQGAFEQYF,TGCGCCAGCAGCTTGCAAGGGCAGGGGGCTTTTGAGCAGTACTTC
TRBV7-2,TRBD2,TRBJ2-5,many,CASSLSLAGAETQYF,TGTGCCAGCAGCTTAAGTCTAGCGGGGGCTGAGACCCAGTACTTC
TRBV7-3,NA,TRBJ2-1,few,CASSLDRDKQFF,TGTGCCAGCAGCCTGGACCGGGACAAGCAGTTCTTC
TRBV4-3,NA,TRBJ2-2,NA,CASSQDSAGGAGELFF,TGCGCCAGCAGCCAAGACTCGGCAGGAGGGGCCGGGGAGCTGTTTTTT
TRBV5-6,NA,TRBJ2-5,many,CASSPQYQETQYF,TGTGCCAGCAGTCCACAGTACCAAGAGACCCAGTACTTC
TRBV6-1,NA,TRBJ1-2,NA,CASSELVYGYTF,TGTGCCAGCAGTGAATTGGTCTATGGCTACACCTTC
TRBV4-3,NA,TRBJ2-5,NA,CASSRKYQETQYF,TGCGCCAGCAGCCGCAAGTACCAAGAGACCCAGTACTTC
TRBV18,NA,TRBJ1-6,few,CASSPHEDSPLHF,TGTGCCAGCTCACCCCACGAGGATTCACCCCTCCACTTT
TRBV6-2/TRBV6-3,NA,TRBJ2-5,few,CASSQLVQETQYF,TGTGCCAGCAGTCAACTAGTTCAAGAGACCCAGTACTTC
TRBV6-2/TRBV6-3,NA,TRBJ1-5,NA,CASSGSIANQPQHF,TGTGCCAGCAGTGGGTCCATTGCGAATCAGCCCCAGCATTTT
TRBV5-1,TRBD1,TRBJ1-6,many,CASSFQTGTNSPLHF,TGCGCCAGCAGCTTTCAGACAGGGACAAATTCACCCCTCCACTTT
TRBV6-5,TRBD1,TRBJ1-6,NA,CASRAPDRVDSPLHF,TGTGCCAGCAGAGCCCCTGACAGGGTTGATTCACCCCTCCACTTT
TRBV20-1,TRBD1,TRBJ2-3,few,CSAGPTGTDTQYF,TGCAGTGCTGGCCCGACAGGGACAGATACGCAGTATTTT
TRBV6-2/TRBV6-3,TRBD1,TRBJ2-2,NA,CASKWGTGDTGELFF,TGTGCCAGCAAATGGGGAACAGGGGACACCGGGGAGCTGTTTTTT
TRBV4-3,TRBD1,TRBJ2-1,few,CASSPRTGTGYNEQFF,TGCGCCAGCAGCCCCAGAACCGGGACAGGGTACAATGAGCAGTTCTTC
TRBV28,NA,TRBJ1-5,few,CASSTPGRGPNQPQHF,TGTGCCAGCAGCACCCCGGGTAGGGGCCCCAATCAGCCCCAGCATTTT
TRBV6-2/TRBV6-3,NA,TRBJ1-1,many,CASSPQYTEAFF,TGTGCCAGCAGCCCACAGTACACTGAAGCTTTCTTT
TRBV7-7,TRBD2,TRBJ2-5,NA,CASSLLAGPQETQYF,TGTGCTAGCAGCTTACTAGCGGGGCCCCAAGAGACCCAGTACTTC
TRBV29-1,NA,TRBJ1-1,few,CSVDRGNRVGTEAFF,TGCAGCGTTGATCGGGGTAACAGGGTTGGCACTGAAGCTTTCTTT
TRBV5-1,TRBD2,TRBJ2-1,few,CASSLERGWGNEQFF,TGCGCCAGCAGCCTCGAGCGGGGGTGGGGCAATGAGCAGTTCTTC
TRBV5-1,TRBD1,TRBJ2-7,many,CASSSGQGAYEQYF,TGCGCCAGCAGCTCGGGACAGGGGGCCTACGAGCAGTACTTC
TRBV5-1,NA,TRBJ2-3,NA,CASSLWGRDTQYF,TGCGCCAGCAGCTTGTGGGGCAGAGATACGCAGTATTTT
TRBV19,NA,TRBJ2-7,few,CASSIGGRQARNEQYF,TGTGCCAGTAGTATAGGCGGGCGGCAGGCGCGGAACGAGCAGTACTTC
TRBV2,NA,TRBJ2-3,few,CASSVAVPDTQYF,TGTGCCAGCAGTGTAGCGGTGCCAGATACGCAGTATTTT